This T cell receptor (beta chain) was identified in a study of T cells in Graves' hyperthyroidism and ophthalmopathy. The CDR3 contains 14 residues. Per germline, CDR1 MNHNS and CDR2 SASEGT. With 3 bases removed from V and 7 bases from J, the gap between germline ends came to 15 bases. RNA transcripts provided the source from which TCR beta CDR3 regions were amplified. HTBI primers were the set used in a first-round RT-PCR of the TCR CDR3. Each CDR3 protein is one row after TCRdb ran MiXCR on the multiplex PCR reads. The sample lists hundreds of thousands of distinct CDR3 sequences; over 35% were seen once. Recently diagnosed hyperthyroidism of less than 2 months' duration affected patients aged 18 to 65. Fresh peripheral blood, approximately 10 ml, yielded the PBMCs.

The sample consisted of blood. The source is a man aged 18 to 30 with Graves' hyperthyroidism. J is TRBJ1-2 and V is TRBV6-1; D is undetermined. DNA of the CDR3: TGTGCCAGCAGTGAGATAGAAGGGAGCGGTGGCTACACCTTC. Translated, it gives CASSEIEGSGGYTF.